These 29 T cell receptor beta chains originate from one sample sequenced in a study of a mutant IDH1 vaccine in newly diagnosed glioma. What these receptors recognize is not known. Regarding time point: week 5, during vaccination. All doses held 300 ug of mutant IDH1 20-mer peptide, with topical imiquimod. Assay used: immunoSEQ multiplex PCR; TCRdb lists only in-frame clones, some missing. The sample records 50,000 to 55,000 clones, around 80% being singletons. Material: PBMCs, obtained from a glioma patient whose treatment included an IDH1 peptide vaccine. Receptors originate from a man aged 50-59 years with glioma.

This chain connects TRBV7-9 to TRBJ2-1; D gene unclear. Germline V lookup: CDR1 SEHNR, CDR2 FQNEAQ (reference sequence). V was pared by 1 base and J by 0 bases, with 7 bases between. This CDR3 comprises 15 residues. The DNA of the CDR3 is TGTGCCAGCAGCTTAGAAGGGTCCTCCTACAATGAGCAGTTCTTC. This gives the protein CASSLEGSSYNEQFF. The full variable domain, rest sourced from reference TRBV7-9 and TRBJ2-1, is DTGVSQNPRHKITKRGQNVTFRCDPISEHNRLYWYRQTLGQGPEFLTYFQNEAQLEKSRLLSDRFSAERPKGSFSTLEIQRTEQGDSAMYLCASSLEGSSYNEQFFGPGTRLTVL.

The chain carries TRBV5-1 and TRBJ1-4; the D is unclear. This CDR3 spans 13 amino acids. Germline V gene lookup returns CDR1 SGHRS and CDR2 YFSETQ. With 4 bases removed from V and 3 bases from J, the gap between germline ends came to 7 bases. CDR3 in DNA: TGCGCCAGCAGCCTACGGTCTAATGAAAAACTGTTTTTT. It encodes CASSLRSNEKLFF.

This clone occurred once. The chain is built from TRBV27 and TRBJ2-7; the match to TRBD1 covers 9 bases. V was pared by 4 bases and J by 0 bases, with 7 bases of the junction left unmatched. This CDR3 has 16 amino acids. Per germline, CDR1 MNHEY and CDR2 SMNVEV (reference sequence). CDR3 amino acids: CASSYGTGKFSYEQYF. CDR3 coding DNA: TGTGCCAGCAGTTACGGGACAGGGAAGTTCTCCTACGAGCAGTACTTC.

The chain is built from TRBV30 and TRBJ1-6; D not resolved. CDR3 length equals 14 residues. From germline, CDR1 is GTSNPN and CDR2 SVGIG (reference sequence). V dropped 1 base and J dropped 3 bases, with 7 bases sitting between them. CDR3 in amino acids: CAWSGSGYNSPLHF. CDR3 bases: TGTGCCTGGAGTGGGTCCGGCTATAATTCACCCCTCCACTTT.

V and J are TRBV7-9 and TRBJ1-2; 8 nucleotides align to TRBD1. J was trimmed by 1 base and V by 7 bases; bases with no gene match: 8. The germline gives CDR1 SEHNR, CDR2 FQNEAQ (reference sequence). This CDR3 has 15 amino acids. CDR3 sequence (DNA): TGTGCCAGCACCAGGGGGCAGGGGTATAACTATGGCTACACCTTC. The encoded protein is CASTRGQGYNYGYTF.

This clone was detected only once. The chain is built from TRBV11-2 and TRBJ1-2; D unresolved. The CDR3 has 15 amino acids. V gave up 0 bases and J gave up 0 bases, with 8 bases separating them. From germline, CDR1 is SGHAT and CDR2 FQNNGV. CDR3 residues: CASSLETDANYGYTF. The CDR3 bases are TGTGCCAGCAGCTTAGAAACGGACGCTAACTATGGCTACACCTTC.

This clone was counted a few times. The chain joins TRBV5-4 to TRBJ2-7; D is unresolved. The CDR3 is made up of 18 amino acids. Between the trimmed V and J ends, which lost 2 bases and 7 bases, there was a span of 28 bases. CDR1 SGHNT and CDR2 YYREEE come from the germline V gene (reference sequence). The DNA for the CDR3 is TGTGCCAGCAGCTTCAGCGTTGGTCGTGGAAACGCGCATGATGAGCAGTACTTC. Encoded protein: CASSFSVGRGNAHDEQYF.

CDR3 sequence reads: CASSLIQGPETQYF. In DNA, the CDR3 is TGCGCCAGCAGCTTGATTCAGGGGCCCGAGACCCAGTACTTC. V is TRBV5-1 and J is TRBJ2-5; TRBD1 might be the D (6 bases). The V gene's germline CDR1 is SGHRS and CDR2 YFSETQ. There are 14 residues in the CDR3. V shed 1 base and J shed 5 bases, with 12 bases lying between them.

The rearrangement joins TRBV15 to TRBJ1-2, with 8 bases that match TRBD1. Germline V gene lookup returns CDR1 LNHNV and CDR2 YYDKDF (reference sequence). The J segment lost 3 bases and the V segment lost 6 bases, leaving 6 bases of the junction unmatched. The CDR3 totals 14 residues. The CDR3 here is CATREQGGDYGYTF. DNA for the CDR3: TGTGCCACCAGGGAACAGGGGGGTGACTATGGCTACACCTTC.

The V and J genes are TRBV18 and TRBJ1-4; the D is unclear. V was clipped by 6 bases and J by 3 bases, with 14 bases between them. Germline V gives CDR1 KGHSH, CDR2 LQKENI. The CDR3 length is 15 residues. The chain's CDR3 is CASSPRAASNEKLFF. The CDR3 nucleotides read TGTGCCAGCTCGCCCCGGGCCGCGTCTAATGAAAAACTGTTTTTT.

The J gene is TRBJ1-1, the V gene TRBV7-9, with 7 bases matching TRBD1. This CDR3 has 12 amino acids. Looked up from germline, CDR1 is SEHNR and CDR2 is FQNEAQ (reference sequence). V lost 4 bases to trimming and J lost 7 bases; unmatched junction nucleotides: 3. CDR3: CASSSDRVEAFF. DNA of the CDR3: TGTGCCAGCAGCTCTGACAGGGTTGAAGCTTTCTTT.

There are a few counts of this clone. This chain joins TRBV9 and TRBJ1-1; no clear D. Germline CDR1 SGDLS, CDR2 YYNGEE. The CDR3 is 13 amino acids. V lost 2 bases and J 0 bases, leaving 5 bases between the germline ends. CDR3 sequence reads: CASSVRMNTEAFF. The CDR3 nucleotides are TGTGCCAGCAGCGTTAGGATGAACACTGAAGCTTTCTTT.

The chain links TRBV7-8 to TRBJ2-7; D not certain. The V gene's germline CDR1 is SGHVS and CDR2 FQNEAQ. This CDR3 contains 13 residues. V was clipped by 6 bases and J by 1 base, with 10 bases between them. The CDR3 protein is CASRSHSSYEQYF. The CDR3 nucleotides read TGTGCCAGCAGGTCTCACAGTTCCTACGAGCAGTACTTC.

The J gene is TRBJ2-5, the V gene TRBV4-3; the D is unclear. Germline assignment: CDR1 LGHNA and CDR2 YSLEER. The CDR3 covers 13 residues. Trimming took off 3 bases at V and 4 bases at J, with 9 bases between the two ends. The CDR3, as DNA: TGCGCCAGCAGCCAGGAGTTTAGAGAGACCCAGTACTTC. Protein: CASSQEFRETQYF.

The chain joins TRBV9 to TRBJ2-1; 10 nucleotides align to TRBD2. J lost 12 bases, V lost 0 bases, and 6 bases had no gene match. The CDR3 contains 14 residues. CDR1 and CDR2 (germline): SGDLS, YYNGEE. CDR3 nucleotide sequence: TGTGCCAGCAGCGTAGCGGTAGCGGGGGGCAGGCAGTTCTTC. It is translated as CASSVAVAGGRQFF.

V gene TRBV27 combines with J gene TRBJ2-1; D remains ambiguous. This CDR3 comprises 12 residues. The V end lost 0 bases, the J end lost 8 bases, and 5 bases lay between the germline ends. Germline lookup yields CDR1 MNHEY and CDR2 SMNVEV (reference sequence). CDR3 protein: CASSLSGDEQFF. CDR3 bases: TGTGCCAGCAGTTTATCGGGCGATGAGCAGTTCTTC.

This chain joins TRBV11-2 and TRBJ2-2; no reliable D call. V was trimmed by 1 base and J by 3 bases, leaving 6 bases between them. Germline V CDR1 and CDR2: SGHAT, FQNNGV. CDR3 length: 14 amino acids. CDR3 in DNA: TGTGCCAGCAGCTTAGTCGGTCACACCGGGGAGCTGTTTTTT. Protein sequence: CASSLVGHTGELFF.

The genes are TRBV25-1 and TRBJ1-1, with 10 bases identical to TRBD1. Unmatched junction bases numbered 3, after V lost 4 bases and J lost 1 base. The CDR3 totals 15 residues. Germline CDR1 reads MGHDK; CDR2 reads SYGVNS. The CDR3 reads CASSGDRGRNTEAFF. The CDR3 bases are TGTGCCAGCAGTGGTGACAGGGGGCGGAACACTGAAGCTTTCTTT.

The chain has TRBV7-9 and TRBJ2-7; no definite D call. Germline V gene sequence: CDR1 SEHNR, CDR2 FQNEAQ (reference sequence). The CDR3 runs 12 residues. Between the trimmed V and J ends, which lost 5 bases and 4 bases, there was a span of 9 bases. The CDR3 sequence is CASSALRYEQYF. Here the CDR3 DNA reads TGTGCCAGCAGCGCACTCCGTTACGAGCAGTACTTC.

The chain is built from TRBV5-1 and TRBJ2-1, with D uncertain. The CDR3 extends over 14 amino acids. Deletions cut 0 bases from V and 8 bases from J, with 12 bases between. Germline V CDR1 and CDR2: SGHRS, YFSETQ. In DNA form, the CDR3 reads TGCGCCAGCAGCTTGGGACCGGCTGGGGATGAGCAGTTCTTC. Its translation: CASSLGPAGDEQFF.

This clone has more than one count but fewer than ten. The rearrangement uses TRBV5-1 and TRBJ1-1, with D unresolved. The V gene lost 7 bases and the J gene lost 1 base, with 11 bases spanning the gap. The CDR3 runs 13 residues. Germline loops: CDR1 SGHRS, CDR2 YFSETQ. CDR3 bases: TGCGCCAGCGGGGTGAACGAGAACACTGAAGCTTTCTTT. It translates to CASGVNENTEAFF.

The V gene is TRBV2, the J gene TRBJ1-4, with D perhaps TRBD1 (5 bases). Trimming removed 8 bases at V and 5 bases at J, with 15 bases between. There are 14 residues in the CDR3. The germline CDR1 and CDR2 sequences are SNHLY and FYNNEI. The CDR3 DNA sequence: TGTGCCAGCTCTGGACGGAGGGGAAATGAAAAACTGTTTTTT. Translation: CASSGRRGNEKLFF.

The CDR3 DNA reads TGTGCCAGCAGAAATAACCCGAGCACAGATACGCAGTATTTT. Translated, it gives CASRNNPSTDTQYF. This chain uses TRBV7-9 with TRBJ2-3; no definite D call. The CDR3 is 14 amino acids. With 6 bases removed from V and 0 bases from J, the gap between germline ends came to 10 bases. The germline CDR1 and CDR2 sequences are SEHNR and FQNEAQ (reference sequence). Variable domain in full (rest from reference TRBV7-9 and TRBJ2-3): DTGVSQNPRHKITKRGQNVTFRCDPISEHNRLYWYRQTLGQGPEFLTYFQNEAQLEKSRLLSDRFSAERPKGSFSTLEIQRTEQGDSAMYLCASRNNPSTDTQYFGPGTRLTVL.

The V and J genes are TRBV2 and TRBJ2-7, with D possibly matching TRBD2 (5 bases). The CDR3 has 12 amino acids. The V and J ends lost 7 bases and 7 bases respectively, with 14 bases between them. Germline loops: CDR1 SNHLY, CDR2 FYNNEI. CDR3 bases: TGTGCCAGCAATCGGATTACGGGGGAGCAGTACTTC. As protein: CASNRITGEQYF. Full variable domain (outside the CDR3, taken from reference TRBV2 and TRBJ2-7): EPEVTQTPSHQVTQMGQEVILRCVPISNHLYFYWYRQILGQKVEFLVSFYNNEISEKSEIFDDQFSVERPDGSNFTLKIRSTKLEDSAMYFCASNRITGEQYFGPGTRLTVT.

The J gene is TRBJ1-3, the V gene TRBV2; 7 bases match TRBD1. CDR3 length: 15 residues. Germline assignment: CDR1 SNHLY and CDR2 FYNNEI. With 5 bases clipped from V and 0 bases from J, the junction kept 4 bases outside the gene matches. The CDR3 reads CASSMQGGSGNTIYF. In DNA, the CDR3 is TGTGCCAGCAGTATGCAGGGGGGCTCTGGAAACACCATATATTTT.

The J gene is TRBJ1-2, the V gene TRBV18, with TRBD1 matching over 7 bases. V was pared by 3 bases and J by 6 bases, with 4 bases of the junction left unmatched. The CDR3 is 13 residues long. From germline, CDR1 is KGHSH and CDR2 LQKENI. CDR3 coding DNA: TGTGCCAGCTCACCCCAAGACAGGGATGGCTACACCTTC. Protein product: CASSPQDRDGYTF.

V is TRBV25-1 and J is TRBJ1-4; D may be TRBD1 (6 bases). Germline values: CDR1 MGHDK, CDR2 SYGVNS. The length of the CDR3 is 15 residues. With 3 bases removed from V and 8 bases from J, the gap between germline ends came to 16 bases. CDR3 nucleotides: TGTGCCAGCAGTGATCCCAGGGGAGGAGACGAAAAACTGTTTTTT. This encodes CASSDPRGGDEKLFF.

V gene TRBV30 combines with J gene TRBJ1-1, with TRBD1 as a possible D gene (6 bases). Germline lookup yields CDR1 GTSNPN and CDR2 SVGIG (reference sequence). The germline V and J ends were trimmed by 5 bases and 0 bases, with 10 bases remaining between them. This CDR3 has 13 residues. This chain's CDR3 is CAWAGTMNTEAFF. In nucleotides, the CDR3 is TGTGCCTGGGCCGGGACAATGAACACTGAAGCTTTCTTT. The variable domain in full, with the rest retrieved from reference TRBV30 and TRBJ1-1, is SQTIHQWPATLVQPVGSPLSLECTVEGTSNPNLYWYRQAAGRGLQLLFYSVGIGQISSEVPQNLSASRPQDRQFILSSKKLLLSDSGFYLCAWAGTMNTEAFFGQGTRLTVV.

This clone was seen a single time. This sequence joins TRBV10-3 and TRBJ1-4; 12 bases align to TRBD1. Germline V CDR1 and CDR2: ENHRY, SYGVKD. Trimming took 6 bases from V and 12 from J; bases not matched to a gene: 11. The length of the CDR3 is 15 residues. CDR3 residues: CAIRGVGTGGSELFF. As DNA, the CDR3 is TGTGCCATCAGGGGTGTCGGGACAGGGGGCTCGGAACTGTTTTTT.